These 22 T cell receptor beta chains came from one sample sequenced in a study of blood T cell repertoires in COVID-19 (dated by TCRdb to between 2020 and 2021). The protocol used for the library was the immunoSEQ multiplex PCR assay. Not all clones reach the TCRdb copy of this immuneACCESS table, which keeps in-frame sequences only. Checked studies attribute under half of the gap to unresolved V genes and leave the rest unexplained. This sample is represented by about 100,000 clones; about 90% of them were singletons. Together, the top ten hold around 6.9% of the sample. The source material was peripheral blood. The origin of the receptors is a man aged 25-40 years in a cohort sampled during active COVID-19.

J is TRBJ2-3 and V is TRBV27; unclear D gene. V lost 2 bases to trimming and J lost 1 base, with 7 bases between them. The length of the CDR3 is 14 residues. Per the germline V gene, CDR1 is MNHEY and CDR2 is SMNVEV (reference sequence). In nucleotides, the CDR3 is TGTGCCAGCAGTTTAAGACTGCGCACAGATACGCAGTATTTT. As protein: CASSLRLRTDTQYF.

The gene calls are TRBV19 and TRBJ2-7; D not certain. V lost 1 base to trimming and J lost 0 bases, with 7 bases between them. This CDR3 region has 14 residues. Germline values: CDR1 LNHDA, CDR2 SQIVND (reference sequence). CDR3: CASSIGTISYEQYF. For the CDR3, the DNA is TGTGCCAGTAGTATAGGCACTATCTCCTACGAGCAGTACTTC.

The table lists this clone with a count of one. The J gene is TRBJ2-1, the V gene TRBV28; D uncertain. CDR3 length equals 12 residues. The germline gives CDR1 MDHEN, CDR2 SYDVKM. V dropped 6 bases and J dropped 8 bases, with 11 bases sitting between them. In nucleotides, the CDR3 is TGTGCCAGCAGCCTTATGAGCGATGAGCAGTTCTTC. Translating gives CASSLMSDEQFF.

This sequence joins TRBV9 and TRBJ2-5; TRBD2 agrees at 7 bases. The germline CDR1 and CDR2 sequences are SGDLS and YYNGEE. Losses at the gene ends were 0 bases for V and 5 bases for J; bases not matched to a gene: 7. CDR3 size: 15 residues. CDR3: CASSVGEGMRETQYF. The CDR3 nucleotides are TGTGCCAGCAGCGTAGGGGAGGGTATGAGGGAGACCCAGTACTTC.

The CDR3 here is CASSVDNYEQYF. The CDR3 nucleotides are TGTGCCAGCAGCGTAGACAACTACGAGCAGTACTTC. The chain has TRBV9 and TRBJ2-7; D gene ambiguous. Germline-derived CDR1 and CDR2 are SGDLS and YYNGEE. V gave up 0 bases and J gave up 3 bases, with 4 bases separating them. This CDR3 has 12 residues.

The J gene is TRBJ2-7, the V gene TRBV5-8; TRBD1 is a possible D gene (6 bases). The germline V gene encodes CDR1 SGHTS and CDR2 YDEGEE. The CDR3 consists of 14 residues. V lost 0 bases and J 2 bases, leaving 9 bases between the germline ends. CDR3 loop: CASSLGQETYEQYF. The CDR3 DNA sequence: TGTGCCAGCAGCTTGGGACAGGAGACCTACGAGCAGTACTTC.

This clone appeared once. The chain employs TRBV9 and TRBJ2-5; tentatively, D is TRBD2 (7 bases). From germline, CDR1 is SGDLS and CDR2 YYNGEE. The CDR3 length is 18 residues. V lost 4 bases and J 5 bases, leaving 27 bases between the germline ends. The CDR3, as DNA: TGTGCCAGCAGCCCACGCACAACGCTGGGGGGGGCGGGGGAGACCCAGTACTTC. This gives the protein CASSPRTTLGGAGETQYF.

This rearrangement joins TRBV18 to TRBJ1-3; 8 positions match TRBD1. This CDR3 comprises 16 residues. The V segment lost 4 bases and the J segment 0 bases; nucleotides outside the gene matches: 5. Per germline, CDR1 KGHSH and CDR2 LQKENI. For the CDR3, the DNA is TGTGCCAGCTCACAATGGACAGGGCCCTCTGGAAACACCATATATTTT. It is translated as CASSQWTGPSGNTIYF.

V gene TRBV7-9 combines with J gene TRBJ2-7; possibly TRBD2 for D (6 bases). The CDR3 totals 12 residues. Germline assignment: CDR1 SEHNR and CDR2 FQNEAQ (reference sequence). Between the trimmed V and J ends, which lost 4 bases and 3 bases, there was a span of 7 bases. CDR3 in amino acids: CASSWGDYEQYF. The DNA of the CDR3 is TGTGCCAGCAGCTGGGGGGACTACGAGCAGTACTTC.

The V call is TRBV2, the J call TRBJ2-5; maybe TRBD1 (5 bases). Trimming removed 8 bases from V and 3 bases from J, with 7 bases in between. The germline V gene has CDR1 SNHLY and CDR2 FYNNEI. This CDR3 has 11 amino acids. In DNA, the CDR3 is TGTGCCAGCGGCAGGGAAGAGACCCAGTACTTC. Translation gives CASGREETQYF.

This chain uses TRBV7-2 with TRBJ1-5, with D possibly matching TRBD1 (6 bases). The V and J ends lost 4 bases and 2 bases respectively, with 9 bases between them. The CDR3 consists of 14 residues. The V gene's germline CDR1 is SGHTA and CDR2 FQGNSA. The CDR3 DNA follows: TGTGCCAGCAGCTCTCGACAGGGCAATCAGCCCCAGCATTTT. Amino acids: CASSSRQGNQPQHF.

This sequence joins TRBV19 and TRBJ1-2; 7 bases line up with TRBD1. This CDR3 is built from 15 residues. The V segment lost 6 bases and the J segment 3 bases; nucleotides outside the gene matches: 10. The germline CDR1 and CDR2 sequences are LNHDA and SQIVND (reference sequence). The CDR3 loop reads CASRTTGVIDYGYTF. CDR3 coding DNA: TGTGCCAGTAGAACCACAGGGGTCATTGACTATGGCTACACCTTC.

V is TRBV5-1 and J is TRBJ1-4, with 9 nucleotides matching TRBD1. CDR1 SGHRS and CDR2 YFSETQ come from the germline V gene. The CDR3 extends over 16 amino acids. V shed 0 bases, J shed 4 bases, and the junction held 4 bases outside the gene matches. Here the CDR3 DNA reads TGCGCCAGCAGCTTGGTCGGGACAGGGATTAATGAAAAACTGTTTTTT. This codes for CASSLVGTGINEKLFF.

The sample holds one count of this clone. CDR3: CASGDRQGRTGELFF. The CDR3 DNA sequence: TGTGCCAGCGGCGACCGACAGGGTCGTACCGGGGAGCTGTTTTTT. The rearrangement joins TRBV28 to TRBJ2-2, with 7 bases that match TRBD1. CDR1 is MDHEN, CDR2 SYDVKM, per germline. Trimming at V came to 8 bases and at J to 5 bases, leaving 11 bases not matched to a gene. The CDR3 is made up of 15 amino acids.

V and J are TRBV6-4 and TRBJ2-2, with D maybe TRBD1 (5 bases). This CDR3 is built from 13 residues. Germline V gene data show CDR1 as MRHNA and CDR2 as SNTAGT. The ends were cut back, 8 bases at V and 10 bases at J, with 17 bases in the middle. The CDR3 DNA follows: TGTGCCAGCTCTTCCGGACACAGCCAGGAGCTGTTTTTT. As protein: CASSSGHSQELFF.

The V call is TRBV6-5, the J call TRBJ2-1; 9 bases agree with TRBD1. The germline V gene encodes CDR1 MNHEY and CDR2 SVGAGI. The CDR3 runs to 15 residues. J was trimmed by 3 bases and V by 6 bases; bases with no gene match: 6. CDR3 loop: CASSPLDRGYNEQFF. The CDR3 DNA reads TGTGCCAGCAGCCCACTGGACAGGGGCTACAATGAGCAGTTCTTC.

As concerns this clone: Other DNA sequences in this specimen translate into the identical CDR3. This chain connects TRBV5-6 to TRBJ2-6; D is unresolved. Germline lookup yields CDR1 SGHDT and CDR2 YYEEEE. The V end lost 2 bases, the J end lost 0 bases, and 6 bases lay between the germline ends. This CDR3 spans 15 amino acids. The CDR3 reads CASSLPGSGANVLTF. Written as DNA, the CDR3 is TGTGCCAGCAGCTTACCAGGCTCTGGGGCCAACGTCCTGACTTTC.

The CDR3 sequence: CASSLSRTGGALGYTF. CDR3 in DNA: TGTGCCAGCAGTTTATCTCGGACAGGGGGTGCTCTGGGCTACACCTTC. The chain has TRBV27 and TRBJ1-2, with TRBD1 matching 10 bases. This CDR3 region has 16 residues. The J segment lost 8 bases and the V segment lost 0 bases, leaving 9 bases of the junction unmatched. Germline V gene data show CDR1 as MNHEY and CDR2 as SMNVEV (reference sequence).

The chain is built from TRBV7-9 and TRBJ1-2, with D possibly being TRBD1 (5 bases). This CDR3 has 14 amino acids. Germline V gives CDR1 SEHNR, CDR2 FQNEAQ (reference sequence). Trimming removed 4 bases at V and 10 bases at J, with 19 bases between. The CDR3 protein is CASSSGDPGSLYTF. CDR3 DNA: TGTGCCAGCAGCTCGGGGGATCCTGGTAGTCTCTACACCTTC.

The chain employs TRBV6-5 and TRBJ1-1, with D tentatively TRBD1 (6 bases). CDR1 and CDR2 (germline): MNHEY, SVGAGI. CDR3 length: 14 residues. Trimming took 6 bases from V and 6 from J, leaving 17 bases between them. This CDR3 reads CASRSAGTSSEAFF. The CDR3 nucleotides are TGTGCCAGCAGATCAGCCGGGACAAGCTCTGAAGCTTTCTTT.

The chain is built from TRBV6-2 or TRBV6-3 and TRBJ2-1; a weak D match, TRBD1 (6 bases). Germline V gene lookup returns CDR1 MNHEY and CDR2 SVGEGT. This CDR3 contains 20 residues. V lost 2 bases and J lost 7, with 30 bases in between. The CDR3, as DNA: TGTGCCAGCAGTTACGCCAACGCCAGGGGCATGTATATTCCGAGAAATGAGCAGTTCTTC. Protein product: CASSYANARGMYIPRNEQFF.

The chain uses TRBV7-9 and TRBJ2-2; 7 bases fit TRBD1. Germline assignment: CDR1 SEHNR and CDR2 FQNEAQ (reference sequence). The CDR3 sequence is 14 residues long. The V and J ends lost 3 bases and 7 bases, in that order; junction bases with no gene match: 5. In DNA, the CDR3 is TGTGCCAGCAGCTTTTACAGGGGAATCGGGGAGCTGTTTTTT. Protein sequence: CASSFYRGIGELFF.